These T cell receptor beta chains were read from a single sample in a study of vaccination and CD4 T cells after COVID-19. Antigens of these TCRs are unknown. From the PCR reads, TCRdb called clonotypes with MiXCR, one entry per CDR3 protein. The sample contains 12,000 or so distinct CDR3 sequences, 25% to 30% of which appear only once. The sequenced sample was CD4+ T cells from blood, cultured in vitro. These receptors were obtained from a human donor in good health. Each CDR3 is given with its conserved first and last residue. The order of the fields is clone size, V gene, D gene, J gene, CDR3 protein, CDR3 DNA. The D gene is left open where the match is weak. Clone size is stated in some rows and not others, as once, few, many or a class when expanded.

clone_size: few
v_call: TRBV4-1
d_call: -
j_call: TRBJ1-2
cdr3_aa: CASSQDINGRRGYTF
cdr3_nt: TGCGCCAGCAGCCAAGATATTAACGGACGGCGGGGCTACACCTTC

clone_size: -
v_call: TRBV18
d_call: -
j_call: TRBJ1-2
cdr3_aa: CASSPRGNF
cdr3_nt: TGTGCCAGCTCACCACGCGGCAATTTC

clone_size: -
v_call: TRBV5-4
d_call: -
j_call: TRBJ1-1
cdr3_aa: CASSDLTENTEAFF
cdr3_nt: TGTGCCAGCAGCGACCTGACAGAGAACACTGAAGCTTTCTTT

clone_size: few
v_call: TRBV19
d_call: TRBD2
j_call: TRBJ2-1
cdr3_aa: CASSFGTSGRNNEQFF
cdr3_nt: TGTGCCAGTAGTTTCGGGACTAGCGGGAGGAACAATGAGCAGTTCTTC

clone_size: -
v_call: TRBV20-1
d_call: TRBD1
j_call: TRBJ1-1
cdr3_aa: CSASRDRGPGTEAFF
cdr3_nt: TGCAGTGCTAGTCGAGACAGGGGGCCGGGCACTGAAGCTTTCTTT

clone_size: few
v_call: TRBV20-1
d_call: -
j_call: TRBJ1-2
cdr3_aa: CSARKTGPRGYTF
cdr3_nt: TGCAGTGCTAGAAAAACAGGTCCGCGTGGCTACACCTTC

clone_size: -
v_call: TRBV6-5
d_call: -
j_call: TRBJ1-1
cdr3_aa: CASSYSSAIEAFF
cdr3_nt: TGTGCCAGCAGTTACTCGTCAGCGATTGAAGCTTTCTTT

clone_size: few
v_call: TRBV20-1
d_call: TRBD1
j_call: TRBJ2-2
cdr3_aa: CSATRTGRTGELFF
cdr3_nt: TGCAGTGCCACACGGACAGGGAGGACCGGGGAGCTGTTTTTT

clone_size: few
v_call: TRBV6-5
d_call: TRBD2
j_call: TRBJ2-4
cdr3_aa: CASSYERPGLGNIQYF
cdr3_nt: TGTGCCAGCAGTTACGAACGTCCGGGACTAGGTAACATTCAGTACTTC

clone_size: few
v_call: TRBV27
d_call: TRBD1
j_call: TRBJ1-2
cdr3_aa: CASSLSISAVPRQGVGGYTF
cdr3_nt: TGTGCCAGCAGTTTATCGATCTCAGCTGTGCCGAGACAGGGAGTTGGTGGCTACACCTTC

clone_size: -
v_call: TRBV7-9
d_call: TRBD1
j_call: TRBJ1-2
cdr3_aa: CASSSGTGSYGYTF
cdr3_nt: TGTGCCAGCAGCTCCGGGACAGGTTCCTATGGCTACACCTTC

clone_size: -
v_call: TRBV4-2
d_call: -
j_call: TRBJ1-4
cdr3_aa: CASSQEGRGDEKLFF
cdr3_nt: TGTGCCAGCAGCCAAGAGGGAAGAGGGGATGAAAAACTGTTTTTT

clone_size: -
v_call: TRBV7-8
d_call: -
j_call: TRBJ1-2
cdr3_aa: CASSLELYGRLYGYTF
cdr3_nt: TGTGCCAGCAGCTTAGAGTTATACGGCCGGCTGTATGGCTACACCTTC

clone_size: few
v_call: TRBV7-9
d_call: -
j_call: TRBJ1-2
cdr3_aa: CASSLAHETGIYGYTF
cdr3_nt: TGTGCCAGCAGCTTAGCGCATGAGACAGGCATCTATGGCTACACCTTC

clone_size: few
v_call: TRBV20-1
d_call: TRBD2
j_call: TRBJ2-1
cdr3_aa: CSASTSGYNEQFF
cdr3_nt: TGCAGTGCCTCGACTAGCGGTTACAATGAGCAGTTCTTC

clone_size: -
v_call: TRBV20-1
d_call: -
j_call: TRBJ1-1
cdr3_aa: CSASIRNTEAFF
cdr3_nt: TGCAGTGCTAGTATCAGGAACACTGAAGCTTTCTTT

clone_size: few
v_call: TRBV28
d_call: -
j_call: TRBJ2-7
cdr3_aa: CASSSLTESYEQYF
cdr3_nt: TGTGCCAGCAGTTCGTTGACGGAGTCCTACGAGCAGTACTTC

clone_size: -
v_call: TRBV20-1
d_call: -
j_call: TRBJ1-1
cdr3_aa: CSARGRPEAFF
cdr3_nt: TGCAGTGCTAGAGGGAGGCCTGAAGCTTTCTTT

clone_size: few
v_call: TRBV2
d_call: -
j_call: TRBJ1-2
cdr3_aa: CASNPGAGYTF
cdr3_nt: TGTGCCAGCAACCCAGGGGCTGGCTACACCTTC

clone_size: once
v_call: TRBV30
d_call: -
j_call: TRBJ1-6
cdr3_aa: CAWSVRSPLHF
cdr3_nt: TGTGCCTGGAGCGTCCGTTCACCCCTCCACTTT

clone_size: -
v_call: TRBV11-3
d_call: TRBD2
j_call: TRBJ2-5
cdr3_aa: CASSPRSGTSGLETQYF
cdr3_nt: TGTGCCAGCAGCCCCAGATCCGGGACTAGCGGCTTAGAGACCCAGTACTTC

clone_size: few
v_call: TRBV20-1
d_call: TRBD2
j_call: TRBJ2-3
cdr3_aa: CSVDSGVADTQYF
cdr3_nt: TGCAGCGTCGATAGCGGGGTAGCAGATACGCAGTATTTT

clone_size: few
v_call: TRBV18
d_call: -
j_call: TRBJ2-2
cdr3_aa: CASSPLPGGAGTGELFF
cdr3_nt: TGTGCCAGCTCACCGCTTCCCGGGGGAGCGGGCACCGGGGAGCTGTTTTTT

clone_size: few
v_call: TRBV20-1
d_call: TRBD2
j_call: TRBJ2-7
cdr3_aa: CSASYSGRASREQYF
cdr3_nt: TGCAGTGCTAGTTACAGCGGGAGGGCCTCACGGGAGCAGTACTTC

clone_size: -
v_call: TRBV7-3
d_call: -
j_call: TRBJ2-3
cdr3_aa: CASSITSTDTQYF
cdr3_nt: TGTGCCAGCAGCATAACTAGCACAGATACGCAGTATTTT

clone_size: few
v_call: TRBV6-1
d_call: TRBD2
j_call: TRBJ2-2
cdr3_aa: CASSRPGLGVGELFF
cdr3_nt: TGTGCCAGCAGTCGGCCGGGACTAGGAGTCGGGGAGCTGTTTTTT

clone_size: -
v_call: TRBV30
d_call: -
j_call: TRBJ1-6
cdr3_aa: CAWSGKGGSPLHF
cdr3_nt: TGTGCCTGGAGTGGCAAGGGGGGATCACCCCTCCACTTT

clone_size: -
v_call: TRBV6-1
d_call: -
j_call: TRBJ2-3
cdr3_aa: CASSLAGSYTDTQYF
cdr3_nt: TGTGCCAGCAGCCTCGCGGGCTCGTACACAGATACGCAGTATTTT

clone_size: few
v_call: TRBV6-5
d_call: TRBD1
j_call: TRBJ2-5
cdr3_aa: CASSYSRGQETQYF
cdr3_nt: TGTGCCAGCAGTTACTCCAGGGGGCAAGAGACCCAGTACTTC

clone_size: -
v_call: TRBV7-3
d_call: TRBD2
j_call: TRBJ2-1
cdr3_aa: CASSPGTSGPYNEQFF
cdr3_nt: TGTGCCAGCAGCCCGGGGACTAGCGGGCCCTACAATGAGCAGTTCTTC

clone_size: few
v_call: TRBV6-2/TRBV6-3
d_call: -
j_call: TRBJ2-5
cdr3_aa: CASSPQWEQTQYF
cdr3_nt: TGTGCCAGCAGTCCACAGTGGGAACAGACCCAGTACTTC

clone_size: -
v_call: TRBV6-2/TRBV6-3
d_call: -
j_call: TRBJ1-5
cdr3_aa: CASRFGGGIQPQHF
cdr3_nt: TGTGCCAGCAGGTTTGGGGGGGGTATTCAGCCCCAGCATTTT

clone_size: -
v_call: TRBV5-1
d_call: TRBD2
j_call: TRBJ2-1
cdr3_aa: CASTLSTSGNEQFF
cdr3_nt: TGCGCCAGCACCCTAAGTACTAGCGGTAATGAGCAGTTCTTC

clone_size: -
v_call: TRBV20-1
d_call: TRBD2
j_call: TRBJ2-7
cdr3_aa: CSARRTSGPGVEQYF
cdr3_nt: TGCAGTGCTAGACGGACTAGCGGCCCCGGGGTCGAGCAGTACTTC

clone_size: once
v_call: TRBV30
d_call: -
j_call: TRBJ2-7
cdr3_aa: CAWSDSSYEQYF
cdr3_nt: TGTGCCTGGAGTGATAGCTCCTACGAGCAGTACTTC

clone_size: few
v_call: TRBV27
d_call: TRBD2
j_call: TRBJ2-5
cdr3_aa: CASSPTGLAGRRETQYF
cdr3_nt: TGTGCCAGCAGTCCAACCGGACTAGCGGGAAGGAGGGAGACCCAGTACTTC

clone_size: few
v_call: TRBV28
d_call: TRBD1
j_call: TRBJ1-2
cdr3_aa: CAIHSTGDYGYTF
cdr3_nt: TGTGCCATCCACTCGACAGGGGACTATGGCTACACCTTC

clone_size: few
v_call: TRBV20-1
d_call: TRBD1
j_call: TRBJ1-1
cdr3_aa: CSAFRRTGGTEAFF
cdr3_nt: TGCAGTGCTTTCAGACGGACAGGGGGTACTGAAGCTTTCTTT

clone_size: -
v_call: TRBV7-9
d_call: TRBD1
j_call: TRBJ2-4
cdr3_aa: CASSLGGQGTKNIQYF
cdr3_nt: TGTGCCAGCAGCTTAGGGGGACAGGGGACCAAAAACATTCAGTACTTC

clone_size: few
v_call: TRBV19
d_call: TRBD2
j_call: TRBJ2-4
cdr3_aa: CASSSSGSYIQYF
cdr3_nt: TGTGCCAGTAGTTCAAGCGGGAGTTACATTCAGTACTTC

clone_size: -
v_call: TRBV28
d_call: TRBD2
j_call: TRBJ2-3
cdr3_aa: CASLSGTTDTQYF
cdr3_nt: TGTGCCAGTCTTAGCGGGACCACAGATACGCAGTATTTT

clone_size: -
v_call: TRBV19
d_call: -
j_call: TRBJ2-2
cdr3_aa: CASRAGRANTGELFF
cdr3_nt: TGTGCCAGTAGGGCGGGACGCGCGAACACCGGGGAGCTGTTTTTT

clone_size: -
v_call: TRBV30
d_call: TRBD1
j_call: TRBJ1-1
cdr3_aa: CAWSVTGGTEAFF
cdr3_nt: TGTGCCTGGAGTGTTACAGGGGGCACTGAAGCTTTCTTT

clone_size: -
v_call: TRBV7-8
d_call: -
j_call: TRBJ2-7
cdr3_aa: CASSLGQRWEPSYEQYF
cdr3_nt: TGTGCCAGCAGCTTAGGGCAAAGGTGGGAACCCTCCTACGAGCAGTACTTC

clone_size: -
v_call: TRBV5-1
d_call: -
j_call: TRBJ2-7
cdr3_aa: CASSRDGHYEQYF
cdr3_nt: TGCGCCAGCAGCCGGGACGGACACTACGAGCAGTACTTC

clone_size: -
v_call: TRBV5-4
d_call: TRBD2
j_call: TRBJ2-7
cdr3_aa: CASSLARPGLAGPQQYF
cdr3_nt: TGTGCCAGCAGCTTGGCACGGCCGGGACTAGCGGGACCTCAGCAGTACTTC

clone_size: -
v_call: TRBV29-1
d_call: TRBD1
j_call: TRBJ2-3
cdr3_aa: CSAPPQGATDTRYF
cdr3_nt: TGCAGCGCCCCCCCCCAGGGGGCAACCGATACGCGGTATTTT

clone_size: -
v_call: TRBV12-3/TRBV12-4
d_call: -
j_call: TRBJ1-1
cdr3_aa: CASSSDRLGGTEAFF
cdr3_nt: TGTGCCAGCAGTTCGGACAGACTAGGAGGCACTGAAGCTTTCTTT

clone_size: -
v_call: TRBV19
d_call: -
j_call: TRBJ2-5
cdr3_aa: CASSIGSGWRETQYF
cdr3_nt: TGTGCCAGTAGTATAGGCTCAGGATGGAGAGAGACCCAGTACTTC